The 26 T cell receptor beta chains reported below all come from one sample, sequenced in a study of blood T cell repertoires in COVID-19. The data were produced by immunoSEQ multiplex PCR, yet TCRdb's version contains in-frame clones alone and is incomplete. The profile shows roughly 250,000 clones, around nine tenths of them singletons. Material: PBMCs or T cells enriched from blood (not recorded which). These receptors came from a woman in her 50s who had recovered from COVID-19.

The chain has TRBV7-9 and TRBJ2-7, with D possibly matching TRBD2 (5 bases). Trimming removed 3 bases at V and 1 base at J, with 13 bases between. There are 15 residues in the CDR3. Germline V lookup: CDR1 SEHNR, CDR2 FQNEAQ (reference sequence). The CDR3 DNA sequence: TGTGCCAGCAGCTTGGTGAGGGCTGGGTCCTACGAGCAGTACTTC. Translating it yields CASSLVRAGSYEQYF.

The rearrangement joins TRBV28 to TRBJ2-3; 9 bases align to TRBD1. Germline V lookup: CDR1 MDHEN, CDR2 SYDVKM. CDR3 length: 16 amino acids. V lost 7 bases to trimming and J lost 3 bases; unmatched junction nucleotides: 11. CDR3 bases: TGTGCCAGCACCCAAACAGGGGGCGTTGGGACAGATACGCAGTATTTT. This codes for CASTQTGGVGTDTQYF.

The chain joins TRBV11-1 to TRBJ2-2; a possible D gene is TRBD2 (5 bases). The CDR3 is made up of 14 amino acids. Germline V gene data show CDR1 as SGHAT and CDR2 as FQDESV (reference sequence). V was trimmed by 3 bases and J by 5 bases, leaving 10 bases between them. CDR3 residues: CASSFSRATGELFF. The CDR3 DNA is TGTGCCAGCAGCTTTTCGAGGGCAACCGGGGAGCTGTTTTTT.

The gene calls are TRBV5-1 and TRBJ1-1, with D possibly matching TRBD1 (5 bases). The CDR3 sequence is 14 residues long. The V gene's germline CDR1 is SGHRS and CDR2 YFSETQ. V was clipped by 4 bases and J by 2 bases, with 12 bases between them. The CDR3, as DNA: TGCGCCAGCAGCGGGGGAGGGCAAAACACTGAAGCTTTCTTT. Translating it yields CASSGGGQNTEAFF.

The CDR3 DNA follows: TGCGCCAGCAGCTTCACTAGCGGGAGGGTCGTTGAGCAGTTCTTC. Translated, it gives CASSFTSGRVVEQFF. This chain uses TRBV5-1 with TRBJ2-1, with 13 bases lining up with TRBD2. The CDR3 loop spans 15 amino acids. CDR1 and CDR2 from the germline V gene are SGHRS and YFSETQ. V was clipped by 2 bases and J by 9 bases; unmatched bases: 5.

The chain couples TRBV2 to TRBJ1-5; D is possibly TRBD1 (5 bases). This CDR3 spans 15 amino acids. CDR1 is SNHLY and CDR2 is FYNNEI in the germline V gene. Trimming took 1 base from V and 10 from J, leaving 17 bases between them. The CDR3 loop reads CASSEEQGLYFPQHF. In nucleotides, the CDR3 is TGTGCCAGCAGTGAAGAGCAGGGCCTTTATTTCCCCCAGCATTTT. The full variable domain, its missing parts supplied by reference TRBV2 and TRBJ1-5, is EPEVTQTPSHQVTQMGQEVILRCVPISNHLYFYWYRQILGQKVEFLVSFYNNEISEKSEIFDDQFSVERPDGSNFTLKIRSTKLEDSAMYFCASSEEQGLYFPQHFGDGTRLSIL.

This chain links TRBV5-1 with TRBJ1-1; maybe TRBD1 (6 bases). The length of the CDR3 is 15 residues. V gave up 0 bases and J gave up 4 bases, with 13 bases separating them. Germline CDR1 SGHRS, CDR2 YFSETQ. In DNA form, the CDR3 reads TGCGCCAGCAGCTTGGAGCGGGGGGCAATCACTGAAGCTTTCTTT. It translates to CASSLERGAITEAFF.

The V and J genes are TRBV14 and TRBJ1-2, with TRBD1 as a possible D gene (5 bases). This CDR3 has 13 amino acids. Looked up from germline, CDR1 is SGHDN and CDR2 is FVKESK. V was trimmed by 2 bases and J by 6 bases, leaving 10 bases between them. CDR3 residues: CASSQRLQDGYTF. As DNA, the CDR3 is TGTGCCAGCAGCCAAAGGCTACAGGATGGCTACACCTTC.

This chain links TRBV4-1 with TRBJ1-2, with 10 bases identical to TRBD1. There are 15 residues in the CDR3. Germline CDR1 MGHRA, CDR2 YSYEKL. With 4 bases clipped from V and 3 bases from J, the junction kept 5 bases outside the gene matches. The CDR3 region is CASSPDRGLDYGYTF. As DNA, the CDR3 is TGCGCCAGCAGCCCAGACAGGGGGCTGGACTATGGCTACACCTTC.

The chain combines TRBV11-2 with TRBJ2-3; the D is unclear. Deletions cut 6 bases from V and 2 bases from J, with 18 bases between. Germline-derived CDR1 and CDR2 are SGHAT and FQNNGV. The CDR3 extends over 16 amino acids. CDR3 DNA: TGTGCCAGCAGACCCGTTCGGTGGCGGTCCACAGATACGCAGTATTTT. Residues: CASRPVRWRSTDTQYF.

This chain links TRBV15 with TRBJ1-4; 11 nucleotides agree with TRBD1. The CDR3 is made up of 13 amino acids. Germline V gene sequence: CDR1 LNHNV, CDR2 YYDKDF (reference sequence). For the CDR3, the DNA is TGTGCTATCGGTGGGACAGGGGGTGAAAAACTGTTTTTT. Its translation is CAIGGTGGEKLFF.

CDR3 sequence: CASSFRARETQYF. The CDR3 nucleotides read TGTGCCAGCAGTTTTCGCGCGCGGGAGACCCAGTACTTC. This chain joins TRBV27 and TRBJ2-5; D is ambiguous. Germline CDR1 is MNHEY and CDR2 is SMNVEV (reference sequence). This CDR3 has 13 residues. Trimming stripped 3 bases from V and 5 bases from J, with 10 bases between.

This rearrangement joins TRBV27 to TRBJ1-1, with D tentatively TRBD1 (5 bases). Per germline, CDR1 MNHEY and CDR2 SMNVEV (reference sequence). The V end lost 6 bases, the J end lost 2 bases, and 13 bases lay between the germline ends. The CDR3 extends over 14 amino acids. CDR3 sequence (DNA): TGTGCCAGCAGCAATACCAGGGATAACACTGAAGCTTTCTTT. Its translation is CASSNTRDNTEAFF.

This clone appeared a single time. V usage is TRBV7-3 and J usage is TRBJ2-2, with 9 bases that match TRBD2. The V gene end was trimmed by 2 bases and the J gene end by 7 bases; junction bases not matched to a gene: 5. The CDR3 runs to 15 residues. Per germline, CDR1 SGHTA and CDR2 FQGTGA. CDR3 sequence (DNA): TGTGCCAGCAGCTTAGCGGGAGGGCCTATCGGGGAGCTGTTTTTT. Translating it yields CASSLAGGPIGELFF.

About this clone: Compared with germline, one end of the junction differs, possibly owing to a read error. The CDR3 loop is CAISGSVDRGAVF. As DNA, the CDR3 is TGTGCCATCAGTGGTAGCGTGGACCGGGGAGCTGTTTTT. The chain combines TRBV10-3 with TRBJ2-2, with D perhaps TRBD2 (5 bases). The CDR3 runs to 13 residues. The germline V gene has CDR1 ENHRY and CDR2 SYGVKD.

The chain recombines TRBV18 with TRBJ2-3, with TRBD1 identical over 11 bases. CDR1 and CDR2 (germline): KGHSH, LQKENI. The CDR3 is 17 residues long. Trimming cost V 1 base and J 0 bases; bases outside gene matches: 3. CDR3 loop: CASSPLGQGASTDTQYF. The CDR3, as DNA: TGTGCCAGCTCACCACTAGGACAGGGGGCTAGCACAGATACGCAGTATTTT.

This clone was detected once. The chain links TRBV2 to TRBJ1-6; D ambiguous. The CDR3 runs to 16 residues. Germline CDR1 and CDR2: SNHLY and FYNNEI. Between the trimmed V and J ends, which lost 4 bases and 0 bases, there was a span of 10 bases. As DNA, the CDR3 is TGTGCCAGCAGTGGGGTGGGGAGCTCCTATAATTCACCCCTCCACTTT. Translating gives CASSGVGSSYNSPLHF.

V and J are TRBV7-2 and TRBJ2-5; no definite D call. CDR1 is SGHTA, CDR2 FQGNSA, per germline. V gave up 6 bases and J gave up 5 bases, with 16 bases separating them. CDR3 length equals 14 residues. The CDR3 nucleotides read TGTGCCAGCAGTCCGACTCGCGTCGAGGAGACCCAGTACTTC. It yields the protein CASSPTRVEETQYF. Using reference TRBV7-2 and TRBJ2-5 for the parts outside the CDR3, the full variable domain is GAGVSQSPSNKVTEKGKDVELRCDPISGHTALYWYRQSLGQGLEFLIYFQGNSAPDKSGLPSDRFSAERTGGSVSTLTIQRTQQEDSAVYLCASSPTRVEETQYFGPGTRLLVL.

The gene calls are TRBV29-1 and TRBJ1-3; D is perhaps TRBD1 (6 bases). V lost 7 bases to trimming and J lost 0 bases, with 10 bases between them. The CDR3 contains 13 residues. Germline CDR1 SQVTM, CDR2 ANQGSEA. CDR3 sequence: CSGRDNSGNTIYF. As DNA, the CDR3 is TGCAGCGGCCGGGACAACTCTGGAAACACCATATATTTT.

Turning to this clone: The sample contains more than one DNA sequence encoding this CDR3. The chain couples TRBV10-3 to TRBJ1-5; D possibly corresponds to TRBD1 (6 bases). Germline V CDR1 and CDR2: ENHRY, SYGVKD. Trimming cost V 0 bases and J 7 bases, with 10 bases left between them. The CDR3 is made up of 14 amino acids. CDR3 sequence (DNA): TGTGCCATCAGTGAGTCCATTGGGGGCCAGCCCCAGCATTTT. Its translation is CAISESIGGQPQHF.

This rearrangement joins TRBV7-8 to TRBJ1-6; D gene ambiguous. There are 17 residues in the CDR3. Trimming left V 4 bases short and J 0 bases short, with 13 bases between. Germline CDR1 and CDR2: SGHVS and FQNEAQ. The CDR3 DNA reads TGTGCCAGCAGCTCCCAAATAGGGAGCTCCTATAATTCACCCCTCCACTTT. This sequence encodes CASSSQIGSSYNSPLHF.

The V call is TRBV5-6, the J call TRBJ1-2; maybe TRBD1 (6 bases). CDR3 length equals 15 residues. V was shortened by 0 bases and J by 2 bases, with 11 bases between the two germline ends. The germline V gene encodes CDR1 SGHDT and CDR2 YYEEEE. CDR3 coding DNA: TGTGCCAGCAGCTTGGGTCCAGGGGCGAACTATGGCTACACCTTC. Its translation is CASSLGPGANYGYTF.

The CDR3 here is CASSLSPGSQETQYF. The CDR3, as DNA: TGCGCCAGCAGCTTGTCCCCAGGTTCCCAAGAGACCCAGTACTTC. The gene calls are TRBV5-1 and TRBJ2-5, with D uncertain. From germline, CDR1 is SGHRS and CDR2 YFSETQ. With 1 base removed from V and 1 base from J, the gap between germline ends came to 11 bases. The CDR3 runs 15 residues.

This chain joins TRBV21-1 and TRBJ2-5; TRBD2 is taken as the D call from the table, unchecked against the DNA. TRBV21-1 is a documented pseudogene. There are 15 residues in the CDR3. The CDR3, as DNA: TGTGCCAGCAGCACCAAAACATGGGGGGGAGAGACCCAGTACTTC. Translated, it gives CASSTKTWGGETQYF.

The rearrangement uses TRBV12-5 and TRBJ2-2; 8 nucleotides agree with TRBD2. The CDR3 loop spans 17 amino acids. The germline V gene encodes CDR1 LGHNT and CDR2 FRNRAP. Unmatched junction bases numbered 9, after V lost 1 base and J lost 5 bases. CDR3 DNA: TGTGCTAGTGGTTTGGCCATACAGCGGGAGTCGACCGGGGAGCTGTTTTTT. Translating gives CASGLAIQRESTGELFF.

This chain connects TRBV2 to TRBJ1-1, with TRBD1 identical over 9 bases. Per germline, CDR1 SNHLY and CDR2 FYNNEI. J was trimmed by 1 base and V by 7 bases; bases with no gene match: 7. The CDR3 has 15 amino acids. The CDR3 region has the DNA TGTGCCAGCACTGGGGGACAGGGTCGGAACACTGAAGCTTTCTTT. Its translation is CASTGGQGRNTEAFF.